These 19 T cell receptor beta chains share one sample of origin, sequenced in a study of shared clonotypes between healthy human individuals. The table came from immunoSEQ multiplex PCR; TCRdb's copy has only in-frame clones and leaves some out. The data show around 2,000,000 clones, just under 95% seen once. Selected positively for CCR7 and CD45RO-negative, naive CD8 cells excluded terminally differentiated effector memory CD45RA+ cells. Sequences were obtained from naive CD8+ T cells sorted from blood. All receptors come from a man younger than 30 in good health.

This chain joins TRBV12-5 and TRBJ2-2, with 7 positions matching TRBD2. The germline V gene encodes CDR1 LGHNT and CDR2 FRNRAP. This CDR3 is built from 17 residues. With 6 bases clipped from V and 5 bases from J, the junction kept 15 bases outside the gene matches. CDR3 nucleotides: TGTGCTAGTGGATTGCTGGCGGGACTAAGCCATACCGGGGAGCTGTTTTTT. It encodes CASGLLAGLSHTGELFF.

The chain couples TRBV5-4 to TRBJ2-7, with D tentatively TRBD1 or TRBD2 (5 bases each). Trimming stripped 0 bases from V and 7 bases from J, with 11 bases between. CDR3 length: 13 residues. The V gene's germline CDR1 is SGHNT and CDR2 YYREEE (reference sequence). CDR3: CASSLGDPKEQYF. DNA for the CDR3: TGTGCCAGCAGCTTGGGGGACCCCAAGGAGCAGTACTTC.

The rearrangement links TRBV4-1 to TRBJ2-7; no reliable D call. The CDR3 sequence is 13 residues long. Germline lookup yields CDR1 MGHRA and CDR2 YSYEKL. Trimming removed 1 base from V and 5 bases from J, with 9 bases in between. The CDR3 region is CASSQGLNDEQYF. DNA of the CDR3: TGCGCCAGCAGCCAAGGTTTGAACGACGAGCAGTACTTC.

A remark on this clone: This CDR3 is also generated by other DNA sequences in the sample. The CDR3 here is CASSVEGTANTEAFF. CDR3 DNA: TGTGCCAGCAGCGTAGAGGGGACAGCGAACACTGAAGCTTTCTTT. This chain joins TRBV9 and TRBJ1-1; 7 bases match TRBD1. The CDR3 runs 15 residues. Per germline, CDR1 SGDLS and CDR2 YYNGEE. V dropped 0 bases and J dropped 1; count of bases not matched to a gene: 3.

The chain uses TRBV19 and TRBJ2-2; no clear D gene. Deletions cut 0 bases from V and 7 bases from J, with 18 bases between. Germline lookup yields CDR1 LNHDA and CDR2 SQIVND (reference sequence). CDR3 length equals 17 residues. The CDR3 DNA is TGTGCCAGTAGTATAGATTCCCTAGAAGGCACGTACGGGGAGCTGTTTTTT. Its protein is CASSIDSLEGTYGELFF. The full variable domain, in which reference TRBV19 and TRBJ2-2 provide the parts outside the CDR3, is DGGITQSPKYLFRKEGQNVTLSCEQNLNHDAMYWYRQDPGQGLRLIYYSQIVNDFQKGDIAEGYSVSREKKESFPLTVTSAQKNPTAFYLCASSIDSLEGTYGELFFGEGSRLTVL.

The chain has TRBV5-6 and TRBJ2-5, with a weak D call TRBD1 (5 bases). The V and J ends lost 2 bases and 1 base respectively, with 12 bases between them. The CDR3 consists of 15 residues. Per the germline V gene, CDR1 is SGHDT and CDR2 is YYEEEE. CDR3 loop: CASSFGRTLQETQYF. Written as DNA, the CDR3 is TGTGCCAGCAGCTTCGGGCGGACACTCCAAGAGACCCAGTACTTC.

CDR3 residues: CSVGLGLGSYNEQFF. The CDR3 coding sequence is TGCAGCGTTGGGTTGGGACTAGGGTCCTACAATGAGCAGTTCTTC. V and J are TRBV29-1 and TRBJ2-1; 8 bases are a match to TRBD2. CDR1 and CDR2 (germline): SQVTM, ANQGSEA. V lost 4 bases to trimming and J lost 1 base; unmatched junction nucleotides: 6. The CDR3 runs 15 residues.

With respect to this clone: Lacking the conserved final phenylalanine or tryptophan, this CDR3 likely reflects a read error. The DNA is omitted, as the CDR3 cannot be located on it reliably, and the CDR3 follows TCRdb's listing. V and J are TRBV27 and TRBJ1-4; no check of the table's D call, TRBD1, against the DNA was made. The CDR3 comprises 11 residues, both ends counted. In germline, CDR1 is MNHEY, CDR2 SMNVEV (reference sequence). The CDR3 is CASSPRDRGTR.

V usage is TRBV6-5 and J usage is TRBJ1-6; TRBD1 might be the D (5 bases). V lost 7 bases, J lost 7 bases, and 11 bases lay in between. The germline CDR1 and CDR2 sequences are MNHEY and SVGAGI. The CDR3 is made up of 13 amino acids. The chain's CDR3 is CASNPGGNSPLHF. CDR3 sequence (DNA): TGTGCCAGCAACCCCGGGGGGAATTCACCCCTCCACTTT.

This clone was observed once. In the same sample, other DNA sequences code for this CDR3. This chain links TRBV4-1 with TRBJ2-7; 7 bases fit TRBD2. The CDR3 loop spans 14 amino acids. J gave up 2 bases and V 1 base, and 2 bases lay outside the gene matches. Germline CDR1 is MGHRA and CDR2 is YSYEKL. The CDR3 reads CASSQAAGAYEQYF. DNA of the CDR3: TGCGCCAGCAGCCAAGCGGCGGGGGCCTACGAGCAGTACTTC.

As for this clone: Other nucleotide sequences in the sample specify the same CDR3. The chain links TRBV9 to TRBJ1-1; 7 bases align to TRBD1. CDR1 SGDLS and CDR2 YYNGEE come from the germline V gene. J was trimmed by 0 bases and V by 0 bases; bases with no gene match: 5. This CDR3 is built from 16 residues. Here the CDR3 reads CASSVGAGGMNTEAFF. The DNA of the CDR3 is TGTGCCAGCAGCGTAGGGGCAGGGGGAATGAACACTGAAGCTTTCTTT.

In the case of this clone: This may be a read error: a much more frequent sequence differs by one nucleotide. V is TRBV7-9 and J is TRBJ2-7, with D tentatively TRBD2 (6 bases). Between the trimmed V and J ends, which lost 1 base and 4 bases, there was a span of 8 bases. This CDR3 comprises 13 residues. CDR1 and CDR2 (germline): SEHNR, FQNEAQ (reference sequence). CDR3 sequence: CASSLGRGYEQYF. The CDR3 nucleotides read TGTGCCAGCAGCTTAGGCCGGGGGTACGAGCAGTACTTC.

The rearrangement uses TRBV27 and TRBJ2-7; 11 bases agree with TRBD2. The CDR3 runs to 15 residues. The ends lost 6 bases at V and 2 bases at J; junction bases unmatched: 6. The germline gives CDR1 MNHEY, CDR2 SMNVEV (reference sequence). The CDR3 bases are TGTGCCAGCAGCCGAATAGCGGGGGGGCCCTACGAGCAGTACTTC. Translation gives CASSRIAGGPYEQYF.

In DNA form, the CDR3 reads TGTGCCAGCAGCGACAGCGGGGGGGCCTGGAGTGAGCAGTTCTTC. It codes for CASSDSGGAWSEQFF. V usage is TRBV7-6 and J usage is TRBJ2-1; 10 nucleotides line up with TRBD2. There are 15 residues in the CDR3. Germline V gives CDR1 SGHVS, CDR2 FNYEAQ. J lost 9 bases, V lost 5 bases, and 10 bases had no gene match.

J is TRBJ2-7 and V is TRBV13; tentatively, D is TRBD2 (6 bases). Per the germline V gene, CDR1 is PRHDT and CDR2 is FYEKMQ (reference sequence). The V end lost 2 bases, the J end lost 4 bases, and 18 bases lay between the germline ends. CDR3 length equals 16 residues. The CDR3 DNA sequence: TGTGCCAGCAGCTTACAAGCGGGCTTCCCCAATTACGAGCAGTACTTC. Its translation: CASSLQAGFPNYEQYF.

This chain joins TRBV9 and TRBJ1-2; tentative D call: TRBD1 (5 bases). There are 14 residues in the CDR3. V lost 4 bases, J lost 4 bases, and 14 bases lay in between. Germline loops: CDR1 SGDLS, CDR2 YYNGEE. DNA for the CDR3: TGTGCCAGCAGCTCGTCCGGGACGATCTATGGCTACACCTTC. Translated, it gives CASSSSGTIYGYTF.

V is TRBV6-6 and J is TRBJ1-2; perhaps TRBD1 as D (6 bases). Trimming took off 6 bases at V and 6 bases at J, with 17 bases between the two ends. The CDR3 contains 14 residues. Germline CDR1 MNHNY, CDR2 SVGAGI (reference sequence). The CDR3 spells CASRLTGNADGYTF. In DNA, the CDR3 is TGTGCCAGCAGACTAACAGGGAACGCTGATGGCTACACCTTC.

This chain joins TRBV23-1 and TRBJ2-7; 10 bases map to TRBD2. TRBV23-1 is given ORF status, its function remaining uncertain. This CDR3 comprises 17 residues. Losses at the gene ends were 0 bases for V and 3 bases for J; bases not matched to a gene: 8. The CDR3 DNA sequence: TGCGCCAGCAGTCAATCCCCTCGACTAGCGGGTGACTACGAGCAGTACTTC. This encodes CASSQSPRLAGDYEQYF.

J is TRBJ2-3 and V is TRBV30; D may be TRBD2 (6 bases). Germline CDR1 GTSNPN, CDR2 SVGIG (reference sequence). The CDR3 is 16 amino acids. The V end lost 0 bases, the J end lost 6 bases, and 19 bases lay between the germline ends. For the CDR3, the DNA is TGTGCCTGGAGTGTAACCTCGTACCGGGAGTATGATACGCAGTATTTT. Translated, it gives CAWSVTSYREYDTQYF.